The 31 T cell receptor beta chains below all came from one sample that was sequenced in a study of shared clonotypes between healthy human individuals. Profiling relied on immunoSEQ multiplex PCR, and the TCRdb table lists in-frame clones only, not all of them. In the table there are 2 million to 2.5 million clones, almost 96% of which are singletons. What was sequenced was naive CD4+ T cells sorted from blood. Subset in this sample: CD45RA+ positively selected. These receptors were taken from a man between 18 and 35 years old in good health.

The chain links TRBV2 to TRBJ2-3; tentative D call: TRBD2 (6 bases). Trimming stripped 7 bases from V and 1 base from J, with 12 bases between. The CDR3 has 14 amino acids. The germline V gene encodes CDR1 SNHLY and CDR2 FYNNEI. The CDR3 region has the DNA TGTGCCAGCAAGTCGGGCGGGGGCACAGATACGCAGTATTTT. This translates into CASKSGGGTDTQYF.

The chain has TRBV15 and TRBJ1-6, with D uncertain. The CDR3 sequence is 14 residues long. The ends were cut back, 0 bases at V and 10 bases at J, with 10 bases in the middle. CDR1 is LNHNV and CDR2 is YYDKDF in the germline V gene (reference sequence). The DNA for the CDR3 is TGTGCCACCAGCAGAGATAAGGGTTTCTCACCCCTCCACTTT. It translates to CATSRDKGFSPLHF.

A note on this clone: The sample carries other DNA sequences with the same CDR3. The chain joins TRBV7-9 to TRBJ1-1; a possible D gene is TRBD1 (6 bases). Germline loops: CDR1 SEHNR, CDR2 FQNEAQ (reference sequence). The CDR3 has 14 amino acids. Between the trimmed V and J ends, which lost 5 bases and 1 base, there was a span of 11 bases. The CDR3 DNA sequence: TGTGCCAGCAGCCCCCAGGGGAGGAACACTGAAGCTTTCTTT. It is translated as CASSPQGRNTEAFF.

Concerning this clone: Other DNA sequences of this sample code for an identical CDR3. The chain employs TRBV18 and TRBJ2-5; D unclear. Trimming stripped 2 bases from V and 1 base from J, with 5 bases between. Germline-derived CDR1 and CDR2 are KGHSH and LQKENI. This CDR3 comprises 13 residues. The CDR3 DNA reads TGTGCCAGCTCACCAGAGATCCAAGAGACCCAGTACTTC. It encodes CASSPEIQETQYF.

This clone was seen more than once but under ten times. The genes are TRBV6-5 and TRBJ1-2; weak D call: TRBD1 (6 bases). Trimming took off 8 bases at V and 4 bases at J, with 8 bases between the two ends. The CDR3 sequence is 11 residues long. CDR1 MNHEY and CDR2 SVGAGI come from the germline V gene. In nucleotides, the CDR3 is TGTGCCAGCGGACAGTTCTATGGCTACACCTTC. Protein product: CASGQFYGYTF.

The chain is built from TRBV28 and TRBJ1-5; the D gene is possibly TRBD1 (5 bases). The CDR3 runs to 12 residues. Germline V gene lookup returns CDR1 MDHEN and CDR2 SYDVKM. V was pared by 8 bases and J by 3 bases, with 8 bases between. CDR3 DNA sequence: TGTGCCAGCCAGGGAAACAATCAGCCCCAGCATTTT. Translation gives CASQGNNQPQHF.

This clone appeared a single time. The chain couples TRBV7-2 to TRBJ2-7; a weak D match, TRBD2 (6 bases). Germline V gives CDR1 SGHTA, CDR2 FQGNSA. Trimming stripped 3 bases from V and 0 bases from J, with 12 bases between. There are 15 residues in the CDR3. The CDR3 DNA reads TGTGCCAGCAGCTTTCTTCGGGACTTCTCCTACGAGCAGTACTTC. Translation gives CASSFLRDFSYEQYF. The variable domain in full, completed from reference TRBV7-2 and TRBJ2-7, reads GAGVSQSPSNKVTEKGKDVELRCDPISGHTALYWYRQSLGQGLEFLIYFQGNSAPDKSGLPSDRFSAERTGGSVSTLTIQRTQQEDSAVYLCASSFLRDFSYEQYFGPGTRLTVT.

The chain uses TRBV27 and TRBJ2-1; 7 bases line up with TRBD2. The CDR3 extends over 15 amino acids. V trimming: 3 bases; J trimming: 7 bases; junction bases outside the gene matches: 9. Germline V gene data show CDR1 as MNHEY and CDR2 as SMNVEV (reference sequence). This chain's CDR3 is CASSLGGAVRNEQFF. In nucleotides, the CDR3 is TGTGCCAGCAGTTTGGGAGGGGCAGTAAGAAATGAGCAGTTCTTC.

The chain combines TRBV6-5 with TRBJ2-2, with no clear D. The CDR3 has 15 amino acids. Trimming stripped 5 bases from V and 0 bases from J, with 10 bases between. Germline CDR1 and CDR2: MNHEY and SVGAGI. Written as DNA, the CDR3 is TGTGCCAGCAGTCGTCCGGGCTCGAACACCGGGGAGCTGTTTTTT. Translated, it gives CASSRPGSNTGELFF.

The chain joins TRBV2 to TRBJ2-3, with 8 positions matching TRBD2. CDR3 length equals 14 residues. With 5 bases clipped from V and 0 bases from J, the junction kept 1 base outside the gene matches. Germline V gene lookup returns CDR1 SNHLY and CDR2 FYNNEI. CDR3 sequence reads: CASSTSGSTDTQYF. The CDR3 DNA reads TGTGCCAGCAGTACTAGCGGCAGCACAGATACGCAGTATTTT.

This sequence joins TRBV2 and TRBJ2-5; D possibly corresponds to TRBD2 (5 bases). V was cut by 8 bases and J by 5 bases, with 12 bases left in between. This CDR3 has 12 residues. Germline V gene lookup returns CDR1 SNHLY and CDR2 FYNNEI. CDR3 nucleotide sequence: TGTGCCAGCTCCTCGGGCGGGGAGACCCAGTACTTC. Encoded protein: CASSSGGETQYF. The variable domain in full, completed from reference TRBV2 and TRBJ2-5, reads EPEVTQTPSHQVTQMGQEVILRCVPISNHLYFYWYRQILGQKVEFLVSFYNNEISEKSEIFDDQFSVERPDGSNFTLKIRSTKLEDSAMYFCASSSGGETQYFGPGTRLLVL.

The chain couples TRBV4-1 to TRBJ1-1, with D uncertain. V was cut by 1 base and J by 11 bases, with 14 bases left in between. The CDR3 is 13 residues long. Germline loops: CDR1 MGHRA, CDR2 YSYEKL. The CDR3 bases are TGCGCCAGCAGCCAAGGGGAGAAGTGGGCGGCTTTCTTT. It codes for CASSQGEKWAAFF.

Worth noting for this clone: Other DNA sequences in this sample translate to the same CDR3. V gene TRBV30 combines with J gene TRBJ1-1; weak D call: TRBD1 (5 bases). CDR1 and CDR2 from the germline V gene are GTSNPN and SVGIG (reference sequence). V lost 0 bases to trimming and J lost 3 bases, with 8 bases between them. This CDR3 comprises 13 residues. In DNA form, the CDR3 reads TGTGCCTGGAGTGTACTAGGGGACACTGAAGCTTTCTTT. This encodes CAWSVLGDTEAFF.

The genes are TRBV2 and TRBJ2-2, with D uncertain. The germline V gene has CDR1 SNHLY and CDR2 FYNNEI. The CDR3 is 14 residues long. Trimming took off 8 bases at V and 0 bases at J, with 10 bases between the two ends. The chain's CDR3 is CASCNEANTGELFF. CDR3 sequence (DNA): TGTGCCAGCTGTAATGAAGCGAACACCGGGGAGCTGTTTTTT.

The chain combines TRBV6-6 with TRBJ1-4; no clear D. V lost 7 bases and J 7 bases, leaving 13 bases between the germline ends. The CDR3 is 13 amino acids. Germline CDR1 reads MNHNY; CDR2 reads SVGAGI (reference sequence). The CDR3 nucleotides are TGTGCCAGCACCACGCCCTTGGGTGAAAAACTGTTTTTT. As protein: CASTTPLGEKLFF.

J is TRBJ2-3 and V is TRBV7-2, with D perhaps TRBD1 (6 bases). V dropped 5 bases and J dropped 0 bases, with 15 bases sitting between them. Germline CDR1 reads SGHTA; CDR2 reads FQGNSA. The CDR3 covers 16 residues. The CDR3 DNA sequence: TGTGCCAGCAGCAGGGGGACACTTCCTAGCACAGATACGCAGTATTTT. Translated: CASSRGTLPSTDTQYF.

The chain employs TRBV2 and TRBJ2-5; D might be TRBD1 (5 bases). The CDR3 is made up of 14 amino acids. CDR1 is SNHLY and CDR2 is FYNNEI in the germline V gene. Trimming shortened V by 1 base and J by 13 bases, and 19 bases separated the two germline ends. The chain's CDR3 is CASSEGQGKLRPYF. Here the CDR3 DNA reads TGTGCCAGCAGTGAAGGCCAGGGCAAGCTTCGCCCGTACTTC.

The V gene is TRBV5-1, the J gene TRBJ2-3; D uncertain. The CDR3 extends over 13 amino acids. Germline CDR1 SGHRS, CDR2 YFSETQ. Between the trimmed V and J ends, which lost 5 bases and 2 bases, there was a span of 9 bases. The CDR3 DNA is TGCGCCAGCAGTGGGATCAACACAGATACGCAGTATTTT. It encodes CASSGINTDTQYF. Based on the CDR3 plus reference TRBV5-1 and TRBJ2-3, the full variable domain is KAGVTQTPRYLIKTRGQQVTLSCSPISGHRSVSWYQQTPGQGLQFLFEYFSETQRNKGNFPGRFSGRQFSNSRSEMNVSTLELGDSALYLCASSGINTDTQYFGPGTRLTVL.

The CDR3 loop reads CAWSVSRTGWTDTQYF. CDR3 in DNA: TGTGCCTGGAGTGTGTCGCGGACAGGTTGGACAGATACGCAGTATTTT. The chain carries TRBV30 and TRBJ2-3; 7 bases are a match to TRBD1. This CDR3 has 16 amino acids. Looked up from germline, CDR1 is GTSNPN and CDR2 is SVGIG (reference sequence). V lost 0 bases to trimming and J lost 3 bases; unmatched junction nucleotides: 9. Complete variable domain (other parts from reference TRBV30 and TRBJ2-3): SQTIHQWPATLVQPVGSPLSLECTVEGTSNPNLYWYRQAAGRGLQLLFYSVGIGQISSEVPQNLSASRPQDRQFILSSKKLLLSDSGFYLCAWSVSRTGWTDTQYFGPGTRLTVL.

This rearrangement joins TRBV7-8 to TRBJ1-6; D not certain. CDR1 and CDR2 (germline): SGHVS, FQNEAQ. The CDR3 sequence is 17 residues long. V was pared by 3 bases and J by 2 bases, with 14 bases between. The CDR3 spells CASSLEGFSPYNSPLHF. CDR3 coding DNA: TGTGCCAGCAGCTTGGAGGGTTTTAGCCCCTATAATTCACCCCTCCACTTT.

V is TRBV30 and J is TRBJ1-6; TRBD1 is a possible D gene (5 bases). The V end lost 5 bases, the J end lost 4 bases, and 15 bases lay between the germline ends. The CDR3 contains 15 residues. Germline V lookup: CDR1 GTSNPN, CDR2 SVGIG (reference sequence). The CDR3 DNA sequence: TGTGCCTGGCAAGTTCCGACAGCTTATAATTCACCCCTCCACTTT. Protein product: CAWQVPTAYNSPLHF.

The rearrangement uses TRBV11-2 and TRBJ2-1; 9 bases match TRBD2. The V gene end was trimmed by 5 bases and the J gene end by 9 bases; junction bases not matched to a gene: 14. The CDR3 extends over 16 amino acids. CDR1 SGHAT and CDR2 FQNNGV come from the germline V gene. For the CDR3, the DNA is TGTGCCAGCAGCGCCCTAGCGGGAAAATTTGTGGGTGAGCAGTTCTTC. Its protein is CASSALAGKFVGEQFF.

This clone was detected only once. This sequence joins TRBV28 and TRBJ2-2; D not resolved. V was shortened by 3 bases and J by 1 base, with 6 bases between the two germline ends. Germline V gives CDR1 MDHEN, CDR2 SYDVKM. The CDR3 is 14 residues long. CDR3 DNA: TGTGCCAGCAGTTTCCCCAGGAACACCGGGGAGCTGTTTTTT. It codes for CASSFPRNTGELFF.

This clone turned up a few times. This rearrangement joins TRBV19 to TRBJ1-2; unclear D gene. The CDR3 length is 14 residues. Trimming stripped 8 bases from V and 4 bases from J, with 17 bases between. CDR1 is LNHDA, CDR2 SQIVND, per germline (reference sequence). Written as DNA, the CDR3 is TGTGCCAGTGGCCCAGTGGGCGGAGTCTATGGCTACACCTTC. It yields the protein CASGPVGGVYGYTF.

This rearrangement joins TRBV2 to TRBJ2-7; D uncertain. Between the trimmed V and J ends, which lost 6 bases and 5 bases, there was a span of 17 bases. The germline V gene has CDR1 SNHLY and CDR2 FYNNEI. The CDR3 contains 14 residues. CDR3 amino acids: CASSGLSEKNEQYF. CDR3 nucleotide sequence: TGTGCCAGCAGCGGTCTGAGCGAGAAGAACGAGCAGTACTTC.

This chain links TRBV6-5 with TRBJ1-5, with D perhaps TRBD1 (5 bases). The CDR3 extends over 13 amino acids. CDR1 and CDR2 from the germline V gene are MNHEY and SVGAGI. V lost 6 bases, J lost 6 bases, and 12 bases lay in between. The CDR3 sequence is CASRRQKGQPQHF. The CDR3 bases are TGTGCCAGCAGAAGACAGAAGGGTCAGCCCCAGCATTTT.

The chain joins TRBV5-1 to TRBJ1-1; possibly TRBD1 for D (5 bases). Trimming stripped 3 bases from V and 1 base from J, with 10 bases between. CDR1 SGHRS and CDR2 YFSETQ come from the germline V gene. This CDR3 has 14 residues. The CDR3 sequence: CASSSQVGNTEAFF. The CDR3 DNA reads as TGCGCCAGCAGCTCACAGGTGGGGAACACTGAAGCTTTCTTT. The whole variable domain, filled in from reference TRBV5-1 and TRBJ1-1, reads KAGVTQTPRYLIKTRGQQVTLSCSPISGHRSVSWYQQTPGQGLQFLFEYFSETQRNKGNFPGRFSGRQFSNSRSEMNVSTLELGDSALYLCASSSQVGNTEAFFGQGTRLTVV.

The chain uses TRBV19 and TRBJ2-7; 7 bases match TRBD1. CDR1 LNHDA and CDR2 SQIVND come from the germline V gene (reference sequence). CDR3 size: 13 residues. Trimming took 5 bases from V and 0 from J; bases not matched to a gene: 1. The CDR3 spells CASSDRVSYEQYF. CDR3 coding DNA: TGTGCCAGTAGTGACAGGGTCTCCTACGAGCAGTACTTC.

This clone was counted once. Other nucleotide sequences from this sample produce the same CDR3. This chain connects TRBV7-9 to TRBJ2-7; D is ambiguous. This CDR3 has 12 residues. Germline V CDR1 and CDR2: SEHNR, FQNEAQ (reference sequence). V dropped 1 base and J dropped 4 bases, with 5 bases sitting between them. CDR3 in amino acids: CASSLVSYEQYF. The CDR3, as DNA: TGTGCCAGCAGCTTAGTGTCTTACGAGCAGTACTTC.

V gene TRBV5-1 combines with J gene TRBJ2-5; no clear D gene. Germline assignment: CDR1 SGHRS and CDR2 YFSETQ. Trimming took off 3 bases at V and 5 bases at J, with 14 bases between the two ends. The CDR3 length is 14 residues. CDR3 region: CASSSSPELETQYF. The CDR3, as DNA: TGCGCCAGCAGCTCCTCCCCGGAACTGGAGACCCAGTACTTC.

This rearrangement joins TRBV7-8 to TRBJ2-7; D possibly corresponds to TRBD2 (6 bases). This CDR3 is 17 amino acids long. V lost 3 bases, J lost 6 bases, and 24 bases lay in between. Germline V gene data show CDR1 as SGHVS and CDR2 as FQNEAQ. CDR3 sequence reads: CASSFSRLWGESGEQYF. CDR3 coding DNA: TGTGCCAGCAGCTTTAGTCGACTCTGGGGGGAGTCGGGCGAGCAGTACTTC.